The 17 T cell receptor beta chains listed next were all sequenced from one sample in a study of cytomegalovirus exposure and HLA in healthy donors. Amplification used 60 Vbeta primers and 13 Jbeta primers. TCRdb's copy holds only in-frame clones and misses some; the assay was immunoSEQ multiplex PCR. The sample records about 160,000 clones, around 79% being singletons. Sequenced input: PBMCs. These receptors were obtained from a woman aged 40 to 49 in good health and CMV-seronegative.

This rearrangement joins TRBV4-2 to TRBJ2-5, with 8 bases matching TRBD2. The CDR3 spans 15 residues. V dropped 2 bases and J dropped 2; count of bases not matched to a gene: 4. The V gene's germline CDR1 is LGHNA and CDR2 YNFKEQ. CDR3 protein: CASSQTGGKQETQYF. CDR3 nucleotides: TGTGCCAGCAGCCAAACGGGGGGGAAACAAGAGACCCAGTACTTC.

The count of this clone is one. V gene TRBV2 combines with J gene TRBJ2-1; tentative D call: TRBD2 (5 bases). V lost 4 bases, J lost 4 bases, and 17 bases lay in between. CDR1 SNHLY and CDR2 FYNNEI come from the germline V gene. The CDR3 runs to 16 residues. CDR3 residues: CASSVPSGPGYNEQFF. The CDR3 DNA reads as TGTGCCAGCAGTGTTCCGTCTGGACCGGGGTACAATGAGCAGTTCTTC.

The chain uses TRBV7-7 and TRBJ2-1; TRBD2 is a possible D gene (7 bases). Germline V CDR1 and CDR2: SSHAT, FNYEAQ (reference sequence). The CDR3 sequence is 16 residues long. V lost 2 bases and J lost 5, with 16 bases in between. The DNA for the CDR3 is TGTGCCAGCAGCTTAATTGGGCCGGGGGGCAACAATGAGCAGTTCTTC. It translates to CASSLIGPGGNNEQFF.

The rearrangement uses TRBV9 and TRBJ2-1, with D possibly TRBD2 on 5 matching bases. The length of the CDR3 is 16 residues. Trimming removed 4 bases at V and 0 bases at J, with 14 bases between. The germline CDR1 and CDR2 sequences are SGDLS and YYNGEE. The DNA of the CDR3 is TGTGCCAGCAGCACCCGGGGAGACGACTCCTACAATGAGCAGTTCTTC. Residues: CASSTRGDDSYNEQFF.

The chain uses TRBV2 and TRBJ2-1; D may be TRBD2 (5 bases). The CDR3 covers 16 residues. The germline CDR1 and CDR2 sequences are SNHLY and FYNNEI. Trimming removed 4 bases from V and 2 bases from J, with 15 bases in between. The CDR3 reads CASSGQEADPYNEQFF. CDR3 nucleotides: TGTGCCAGCAGTGGGCAAGAAGCGGACCCCTACAATGAGCAGTTCTTC.

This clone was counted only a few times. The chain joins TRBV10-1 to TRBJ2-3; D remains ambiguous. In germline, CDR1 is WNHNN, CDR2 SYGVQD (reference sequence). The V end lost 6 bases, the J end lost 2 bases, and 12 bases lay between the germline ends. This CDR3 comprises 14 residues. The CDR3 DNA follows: TGCGCCAGCAGCCGAAGCCTCGCCACAGATACGCAGTATTTT. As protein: CASSRSLATDTQYF.

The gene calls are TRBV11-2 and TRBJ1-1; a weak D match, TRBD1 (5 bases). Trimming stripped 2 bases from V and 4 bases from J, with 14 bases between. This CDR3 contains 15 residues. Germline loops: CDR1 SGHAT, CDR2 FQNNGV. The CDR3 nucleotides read TGTGCCAGCAGCTTACACGCGACAGTTAGCACTGAAGCTTTCTTT. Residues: CASSLHATVSTEAFF.

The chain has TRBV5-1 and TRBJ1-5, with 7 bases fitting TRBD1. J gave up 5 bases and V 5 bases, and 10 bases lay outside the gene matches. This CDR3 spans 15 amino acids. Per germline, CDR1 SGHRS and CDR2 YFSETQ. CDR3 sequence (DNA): TGCGCCAGCAGGGCCGGTACAGGGGTGGATCAGCCCCAGCATTTT. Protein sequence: CASRAGTGVDQPQHF.

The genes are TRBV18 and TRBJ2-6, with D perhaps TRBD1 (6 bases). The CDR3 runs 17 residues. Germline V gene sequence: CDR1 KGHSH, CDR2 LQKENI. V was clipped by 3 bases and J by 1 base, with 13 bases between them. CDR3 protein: CASSPGTPTSGANVLTF. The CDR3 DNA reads TGTGCCAGCTCACCCGGGACACCGACATCTGGGGCCAACGTCCTGACTTTC. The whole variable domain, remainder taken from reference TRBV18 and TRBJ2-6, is NAGVMQNPRHLVRRRGQEARLRCSPMKGHSHVYWYRQLPEEGLKFMVYLQKENIIDESGMPKERFSAEFPKEGPSILRIQQVVRGDSAAYFCASSPGTPTSGANVLTFGAGSRLTVL.

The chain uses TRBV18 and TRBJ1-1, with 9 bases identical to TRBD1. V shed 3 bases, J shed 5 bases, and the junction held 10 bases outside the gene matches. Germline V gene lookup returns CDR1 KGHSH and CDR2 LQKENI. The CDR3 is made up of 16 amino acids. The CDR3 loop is CASSPRLGQGETEAFF. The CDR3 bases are TGTGCCAGCTCACCGAGGTTGGGACAGGGAGAGACTGAAGCTTTCTTT.

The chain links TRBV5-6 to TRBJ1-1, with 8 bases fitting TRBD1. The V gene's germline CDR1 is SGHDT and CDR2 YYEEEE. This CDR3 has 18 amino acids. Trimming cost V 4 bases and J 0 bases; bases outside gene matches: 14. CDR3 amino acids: CASSNTRQGRDLNTEAFF. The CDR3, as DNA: TGTGCCAGCAGCAACACCAGACAGGGGAGGGATCTGAACACTGAAGCTTTCTTT.

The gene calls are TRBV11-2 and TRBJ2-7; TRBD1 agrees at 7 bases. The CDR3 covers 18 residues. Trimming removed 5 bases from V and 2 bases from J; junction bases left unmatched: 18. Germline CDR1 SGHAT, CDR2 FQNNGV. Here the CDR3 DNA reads TGTGCCAGCAGCCGAACATGGGACAGTTACTATCTCCCCTACGAGCAGTACTTC. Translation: CASSRTWDSYYLPYEQYF.

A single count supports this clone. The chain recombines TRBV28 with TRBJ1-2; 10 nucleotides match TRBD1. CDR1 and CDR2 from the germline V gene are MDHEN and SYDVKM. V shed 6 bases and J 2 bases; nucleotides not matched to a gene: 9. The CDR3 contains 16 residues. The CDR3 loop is CASRVGGTGVNYGYTF. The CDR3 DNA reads TGTGCCAGCAGAGTTGGGGGGACAGGGGTAAACTATGGCTACACCTTC.

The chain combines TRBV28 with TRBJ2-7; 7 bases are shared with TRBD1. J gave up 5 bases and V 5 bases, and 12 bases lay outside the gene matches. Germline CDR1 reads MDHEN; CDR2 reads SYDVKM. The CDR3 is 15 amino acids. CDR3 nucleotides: TGTGCCAGCAGTCCCCATCGACAGGGATCTCACGAGCAGTACTTC. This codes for CASSPHRQGSHEQYF. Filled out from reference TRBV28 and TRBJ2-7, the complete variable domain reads DVKVTQSSRYLVKRTGEKVFLECVQDMDHENMFWYRQDPGLGLRLIYFSYDVKMKEKGDIPEGYSVSREKKERFSLILESASTNQTSMYLCASSPHRQGSHEQYFGPGTRLTVT.

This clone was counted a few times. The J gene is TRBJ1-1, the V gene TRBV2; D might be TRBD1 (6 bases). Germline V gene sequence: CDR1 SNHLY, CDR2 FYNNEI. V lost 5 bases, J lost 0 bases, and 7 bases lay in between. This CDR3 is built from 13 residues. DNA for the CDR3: TGTGCCAGCAGTCGGGACATGAACACTGAAGCTTTCTTT. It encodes CASSRDMNTEAFF.

This CDR3 reads CASSYLDRVSEAFF. The CDR3 region has the DNA TGTGCCAGCAGTTATCTCGACAGGGTGTCTGAAGCTTTCTTT. V is TRBV27 and J is TRBJ1-1, with 7 bases matching TRBD1. The germline gives CDR1 MNHEY, CDR2 SMNVEV (reference sequence). The J segment lost 6 bases and the V segment lost 4 bases, leaving 8 bases of the junction unmatched. CDR3 length: 14 residues.

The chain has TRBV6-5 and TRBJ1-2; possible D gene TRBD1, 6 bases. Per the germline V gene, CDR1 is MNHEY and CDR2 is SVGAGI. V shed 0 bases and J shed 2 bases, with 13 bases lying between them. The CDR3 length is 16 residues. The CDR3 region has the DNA TGTGCCAGCAGTTACTCGAGGGGGGGCGGCAACTATGGCTACACCTTC. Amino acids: CASSYSRGGGNYGYTF.